This T cell receptor (beta chain) was profiled in a study of vaccination effects on CD4 cells after COVID-19. Study-level information: Two doses of either BNT162b2 or mRNA-1273 were given to each participant.

CD4+ T cells specific for antigen were expanded with viral peptide pools by the ViraFEST assay before sequencing. The authors isolated CD4+ T cells after around 11 days of culture. Vaccinated participants had no history of SARS-CoV-2 infection and tested negative for nucleocapsid antibodies. For each well, about 1.8 million PBMC were cultured with around 10 IU/ml IL-2 and around 9.6 ug/ml peptides. This clone was seen only once. Its specificity is not known. A read error may produce the germline difference seen at one junction end. Notes on the study in general: Infection-derived and vaccine-derived clones contracted markedly late after vaccination. Recruitment yielded few convalescent patients, and the study had no early post-infection timepoints.

TCRdb keeps only in-frame clones here, not all; method: immunoSEQ multiplex PCR. The table records 28,000 or so clones, about 70% of them present only once. Per the germline V gene, CDR1 is SEHNR and CDR2 is FQNEAQ (reference sequence). The CDR3 sequence is 15 residues long. This TCR was recovered from a human donor who received a COVID-19 vaccine. This chain connects TRBV7-9 to TRBJ1-1; D is ambiguous. The sample was CD4+ T cells from PBMCs cultured with SARS-CoV-2 spike peptides, taken before COVID-19 vaccination. This chain's CDR3 is CASSLIIGVNAEAFF. CDR3 in DNA: TGTGCCAGCAGCTTAATCATCGGCGTGAACGCTGAAGCTTTCTTT.